This T cell receptor beta chain was obtained from a study of blood T cells in healthy people across ages. Study-level results: Older individuals had lower TCR beta diversity per million T cells (the decline was roughly linear).

Through a sample-barcoded 5' primer and a J-beta primer mix, a second PCR was run for roughly 6 to 11 cycles. With 12 random nucleotides, a template-switch adaptor tagged each individual cDNA molecule. A single record per CDR3 protein comes from TCRdb applying MiXCR to the 5' RACE reads. In the table there are fewer than 2 million distinct CDR3 sequences, roughly 43% of which are singletons. The CDR3 extends over 13 amino acids. V was trimmed by 6 bases and J by 8 bases, leaving 14 bases between them. The germline V gene encodes CDR1 ENHRY and CDR2 SYGVKD. With respect to this clonotype: Its antigen is unidentified.

Sequencing input: blood. The chain links TRBV10-3 to TRBJ2-1; D gene unclear. The sequence derives from a human donor in good health. CDR3 nucleotides: TGTGCCATCAGAAGGGCTCCCGGTGATGAGCAGTTCTTC. Residues: CAIRRAPGDEQFF.